The 5 T cell receptor beta chains below come from one sample, sequenced in a study of tumor T cells in aggressive B-cell lymphoma. The protocol was immunoSEQ multiplex PCR, while the TCRdb copy is restricted to in-frame clones and leaves out a portion. In the table there are roughly 2,700 clones, 70% to 90% of which are singletons. The specimen was tumor tissue. These receptors came from an adult with diffuse large B cell lymphoma. Some clones in this sample may be carry-over from other donors' samples.

V and J are TRBV27 and TRBJ2-7; TRBD2 might be the D (6 bases). Trimming pared 3 bases from V and 3 bases from J, leaving 21 bases between. The CDR3 runs 17 residues. CDR1 is MNHEY and CDR2 is SMNVEV in the germline V gene (reference sequence). As DNA, the CDR3 is TGTGCCAGCAGTTTCATCGGGCGGGGCGGGGCGTTCTACGAGCAGTACTTC. As protein: CASSFIGRGGAFYEQYF.

V usage is TRBV30 and J usage is TRBJ2-7, with TRBD1 matching over 7 bases. The V segment lost 4 bases and the J segment 2 bases; nucleotides outside the gene matches: 5. The CDR3 loop spans 13 amino acids. Germline CDR1 and CDR2: GTSNPN and SVGIG (reference sequence). The CDR3 sequence: CAWNSGQTYEQYF. For the CDR3, the DNA is TGTGCCTGGAACTCGGGACAGACCTACGAGCAGTACTTC.

The chain is built from TRBV5-1 and TRBJ1-1; D remains ambiguous. V lost 5 bases to trimming and J lost 11 bases, with 19 bases between them. Germline lookup yields CDR1 SGHRS and CDR2 YFSETQ. The CDR3 is 13 residues long. Here the CDR3 reads CASSLDPSQRAFF. CDR3 DNA: TGCGCCAGCAGTCTCGACCCATCCCAGCGGGCTTTCTTT.

Points on this clone: Compared with germline, one end of the junction differs, possibly owing to a read error. CDR3 in DNA: TGTGCTAGCAGCTTAGCCGTGGCAGGGAAGAATGAGCAGTTCTTC. The encoded protein is CASSLAVAGKNEQFF. The chain carries TRBV7-7 and TRBJ2-1, with a weak D call TRBD1 (5 bases). Germline lookup yields CDR1 SSHAT and CDR2 FNYEAQ (reference sequence). The CDR3 totals 15 residues. Together with reference TRBV7-7 and TRBJ2-1, the CDR3 gives the full variable domain: GAGVSQSPRYKVTKRGQDVTLRCDPISSHATLYWYQQALGQGPEFLTYFNYEAQPDKSGLPSDRFSAERPEGSISTLTIQRTEQRDSAMYRCASSLAVAGKNEQFFGPGTRLTVL.

The chain links TRBV14 to TRBJ1-4, with TRBD1 matching 7 bases. V lost 4 bases to trimming and J lost 4 bases; unmatched junction nucleotides: 6. Germline V gene lookup returns CDR1 SGHDN and CDR2 FVKESK. This CDR3 is 15 amino acids long. The CDR3: CASSLWQGDNEKLFF. CDR3 nucleotide sequence: TGTGCCAGCAGCCTATGGCAGGGGGATAATGAAAAACTGTTTTTT.